These T cell receptor beta chains were read from a single sample in a study of cytomegalovirus exposure and HLA in healthy donors. Clones were sequenced by immunoSEQ multiplex PCR, and TCRdb holds only the in-frame ones, with some missing. The table records 99,000 or so clones, around 80% of them present only once. The sequencing input was PBMCs. Every receptor here comes from a woman under 30 in good health and CMV-seropositive. The CDR3 runs from the conserved cysteine through the conserved F or W. A D gene is named only where the DNA matches it firmly. Clone size is given for some rows only: seen once, a few or many times, or a class if the clone is expanded.

>-|TRBJ2-1|19|TRBV4-1|TRBD2
TGCGCCAGCAGCCAAGAGGTAACTAGCGGCTATAAGGGGAGGAATGAGCAGTTCTTC
CASSQEVTSGYKGRNEQFF
>-|TRBJ2-7|15|TRBV28|TRBD2
TGTGCCAGCAGGCAACTAGCGGGAGGGCCCCACGAGCAGTACTTC
CASRQLAGGPHEQYF
>-|TRBJ1-3|12|TRBV7-9|-
TGTGCCAGCAGCTTTTTAGCAAACACCATATATTTT
CASSFLANTIYF
>-|TRBJ2-5|14|TRBV5-1|-
TGCGCCAGCAGCCTAGGGGAACTAGCCGAGACCCAGTACTTC
CASSLGELAETQYF
>-|TRBJ2-5|15|TRBV2|-
TGTGCCAGCAGTCCGGGACTTATGTACCAAGAGACCCAGTACTTC
CASSPGLMYQETQYF
>-|TRBJ2-5|15|TRBV2|TRBD2
TGTGCCAGCAGTGTTTTAGCGGGTGCCCAAGAGACCCAGTACTTC
CASSVLAGAQETQYF
>-|TRBJ1-1|16|TRBV5-1|-
TGCGCCAGCAGCTTGGAATCAGTCGTCCTGAACACTGAAGCTTTCTTT
CASSLESVVLNTEAFF
>-|TRBJ1-1|15|TRBV11-2|TRBD1
TGTGCCAGCAGCTTATCCGGTACAGGGGGGACTGAAGCTTTCTTT
CASSLSGTGGTEAFF
>-|TRBJ1-1|13|TRBV2|TRBD1
TGTGCCAGCAGAGGACAGGGTTTAACTGAAGCCTTCTTT
CASRGQGLTEAFF
>-|TRBJ2-1|13|TRBV30|-
TGTGCCTGGAGGGGACTCGAGGGTAGAAGACAGTTCTTC
CAWRGLEGRRQFF
>few|TRBJ2-7|11|TRBV20-1|-
TGCAGTGCTAACGGGAGCGGGGAGCAGTACTTC
CSANGSGEQYF
>-|TRBJ2-5|14|TRBV30|-
TGTGCCTGGAGTAACGGCGGGGGCGAAGAGACCCAGTACTTC
CAWSNGGGEETQYF
>-|TRBJ1-1|13|TRBV5-4|TRBD1
TGTGCCAGCAGCTTAACAGGGGGTTCTGAAGCTTTCTTT
CASSLTGGSEAFF
>once|TRBJ2-1|15|TRBV30|-
TGTGCCTGGAGTGTACTGGCTAGCGCCTACAATGAGCAGTTCTTC
CAWSVLASAYNEQFF
>-|TRBJ2-3|13|TRBV29-1|-
TGCAGCGTTGTTTGGGGAGGATCGGGTACGCAGTATTTT
CSVVWGGSGTQYF
>-|TRBJ2-1|16|TRBV5-1|TRBD2
TGCGCCAGCAGCTTAAGGACTAGCGGGAACAGTAATGAGCAGTTCTTC
CASSLRTSGNSNEQFF
>-|TRBJ2-3|14|TRBV7-9|-
TGTGCCAGCAGCCACCGGGGTCCAGTAGATACGCAGTATTTT
CASSHRGPVDTQYF
>-|TRBJ2-7|14|TRBV6-5|-
TGTGCCAGCAGTACAGCGGGCGCGGCCTACGAGCAGTACTTC
CASSTAGAAYEQYF
>few|TRBJ1-5|15|TRBV10-1|TRBD1
TGCGCCAGCAGTGACCGGGACAGGGTCGGTCAGCCCCAGCATTTT
CASSDRDRVGQPQHF
>-|TRBJ2-7|17|TRBV25-1|TRBD1
TGTGCCAGCAGACCTCAGACCCAAGACAGGGCCCGCTGGGAGCAGTACTTC
CASRPQTQDRARWEQYF
>few|TRBJ2-1|15|TRBV28|-
TGTGCCAGCAGTTTCGTATACGGGGCCTACAATGAGCAGTTCTTC
CASSFVYGAYNEQFF
>-|TRBJ1-4|14|TRBV4-1|TRBD1
TGCGCCAGCAGCCCAGGACAGGGGAATGAAAAACTGTTTTTT
CASSPGQGNEKLFF
>-|TRBJ1-1|15|TRBV10-3|-
TGTGCCATCAGTGAGTCCCAGGGTGGGAACACTGAAGCTTTCTTT
CAISESQGGNTEAFF
>-|TRBJ2-7|15|TRBV7-9|-
TGTGCCAGCAGCCAACAGGGTTTTGCAGGCTACGAGCAGTACTTC
CASSQQGFAGYEQYF
>-|TRBJ2-7|14|TRBV28|TRBD1
TGTGCCAGCAGACCGACAGGGGTGTCCTACGAGCAGTACTTC
CASRPTGVSYEQYF
>once|TRBJ2-3|15|TRBV5-4|-
TGTGCCAGCAGCCTTGACATTTCTGGCACAGATACGCAGTATTTT
CASSLDISGTDTQYF
>few|TRBJ2-1|15|TRBV6-6|TRBD2
TGTGCCAGCAGCCGACTAGCGGGAACCTACAATGAGCAGTTCTTC
CASSRLAGTYNEQFF
>-|TRBJ2-7|14|TRBV28|TRBD1
TGTGCCAGCAGAAGAGGACAGGGGACCTACGAGCAGTACTTC
CASRRGQGTYEQYF
>-|TRBJ1-2|14|TRBV19|TRBD1
TGTGCCAGTATTCGGACAGGGCCAGGGTATGGCTACACCTTC
CASIRTGPGYGYTF
>-|TRBJ2-1|17|TRBV4-1|TRBD2
TGCGCCAGCAGCCAAGTCACTAGCGGGGCGTTGGTGAATGAGCAGTTCTTC
CASSQVTSGALVNEQFF
>-|TRBJ2-1|12|TRBV7-6|TRBD2
TGTGCCAGCAGCTCCGGGGGGGTTGAGCAGTTCTTC
CASSSGGVEQFF
>-|TRBJ1-2|11|TRBV15|-
TGTGCCACCATGGGCATCTATGGCTACACCTTC
CATMGIYGYTF
>-|TRBJ1-2|16|TRBV13|TRBD1
TGTGCCAGCAGCTTAGGCCGGACAGGGATGCGCTATGGCTACACCTTC
CASSLGRTGMRYGYTF
>-|TRBJ2-5|13|TRBV19|-
TGTGCCAGTAGTTCATTGTACCAAGAGACCCAGTACTTC
CASSSLYQETQYF
>-|TRBJ1-5|15|TRBV2|TRBD1
TGTGCCAGCAGCCAAGACAGGGGCCACAATCAGCCCCAGCATTTT
CASSQDRGHNQPQHF
>few|TRBJ2-5|13|TRBV7-3|-
TGTGCCAGCAGCTCTACCGCAGGGGAGACCCAGTACTTC
CASSSTAGETQYF